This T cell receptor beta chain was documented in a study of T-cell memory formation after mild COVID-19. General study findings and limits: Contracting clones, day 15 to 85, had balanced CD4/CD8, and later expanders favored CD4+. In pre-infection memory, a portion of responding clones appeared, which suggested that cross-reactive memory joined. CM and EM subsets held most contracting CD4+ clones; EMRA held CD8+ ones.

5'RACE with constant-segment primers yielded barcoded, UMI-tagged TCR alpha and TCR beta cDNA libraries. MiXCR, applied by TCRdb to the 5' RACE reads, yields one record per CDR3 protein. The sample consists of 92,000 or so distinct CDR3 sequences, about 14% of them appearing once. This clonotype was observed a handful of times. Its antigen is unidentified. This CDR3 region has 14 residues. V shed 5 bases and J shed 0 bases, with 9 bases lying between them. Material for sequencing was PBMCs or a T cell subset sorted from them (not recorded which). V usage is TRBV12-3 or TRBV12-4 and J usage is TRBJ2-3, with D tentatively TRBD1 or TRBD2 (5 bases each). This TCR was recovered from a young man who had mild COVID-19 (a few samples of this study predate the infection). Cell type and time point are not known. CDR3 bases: TGTGCCAGCAGTCCCTGGGACAGCACAGATACGCAGTATTTT. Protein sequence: CASSPWDSTDTQYF.